The table lists the clone carrying this T cell receptor beta chain with many counts. V was trimmed by 1 base and J by 5 bases, leaving 12 bases between them. Per the germline V gene, CDR1 is LGHDT and CDR2 is YNNKEL (reference sequence). The CDR3 covers 15 residues. The data derive from a study of T cells in Graves' hyperthyroidism and ophthalmopathy. Any patient presenting with uncontrolled infection, other autoimmune disease, pregnancy or lactation was left out. Using roughly 9.4 ml of fresh peripheral blood, PBMCs were prepared. RNA transcripts were the template for amplifying TCR beta CDR3 regions. TCR CDR3 underwent first-round RT-PCR with the HTBI primer set. TCRdb fed the multiplex PCR reads into MiXCR, producing one record per CDR3 protein. The table has hundreds of thousands of distinct CDR3 sequences, less than 15% seen once.

This chain links TRBV3-1 with TRBJ1-5; maybe TRBD1 (5 bases). Specimen: blood. The origin of this receptor is a young woman with Graves' hyperthyroidism. The CDR3 reads CASSQGAGSYQPQHF. Here the CDR3 DNA reads TGTGCCAGCAGCCAAGGGGCAGGGAGTTATCAGCCCCAGCATTTT.